Below, 20 T cell receptor beta chains from the same sample are listed, as sequenced in a study of blood T cell repertoires in COVID-19. The assay was immunoSEQ multiplex PCR, and TCRdb's table has in-frame clones only and misses some. The table records approximately 60,000 clones, approximately 80% of them present only once. Sequenced material: peripheral blood. The source of these receptors is an elderly woman with active or convalescent COVID-19.

The chain is built from TRBV19 and TRBJ2-1; 10 bases match TRBD2. Trimming took 4 bases from V and 8 from J; bases not matched to a gene: 2. Per germline, CDR1 LNHDA and CDR2 SQIVND (reference sequence). CDR3 size: 13 residues. The CDR3 region has the DNA TGTGCCAGTAGTACTAGCGGGGGCGATGAGCAGTTCTTC. Translating it yields CASSTSGGDEQFF.

The chain carries TRBV6-1 and TRBJ2-3; TRBD2 agrees at 12 bases. In germline, CDR1 is MNHNS, CDR2 SASEGT. The CDR3 contains 17 residues. V dropped 2 bases and J dropped 9; count of bases not matched to a gene: 12. CDR3 bases: TGTGCCAGCAGTGAATTGGCTAGCGGGGGGGCCTTGGGGACGCAGTATTTT. Its translation: CASSELASGGALGTQYF.

V usage is TRBV10-3 and J usage is TRBJ1-2; 8 bases fit TRBD1. CDR1 ENHRY and CDR2 SYGVKD come from the germline V gene. This CDR3 contains 12 residues. The V segment lost 10 bases and the J segment 4 bases; nucleotides outside the gene matches: 5. CDR3 sequence: CATGQGTYGYTF. The CDR3 DNA sequence: TGTGCCACCGGACAGGGTACCTATGGCTACACCTTC.

This clone was seen just once. The V gene is TRBV3-1 (or the pseudogene TRBV3-2), the J gene TRBJ1-1; 7 bases fit TRBD1. The CDR3 loop spans 15 amino acids. CDR1 and CDR2 from the germline V gene are LGHDT and YNNKEL (reference sequence). With V trimmed by 4 bases and J by 2 bases, 7 bases remained unmatched. The CDR3 spells CASSRTQGVNTEAFF. The CDR3 region has the DNA TGTGCCAGCAGCCGAACCCAGGGGGTTAACACTGAAGCTTTCTTT.

The chain is built from TRBV18 and TRBJ2-7; D perhaps matches TRBD2 (7 bases). Trimming removed 4 bases at V and 3 bases at J, with 16 bases between. The CDR3 consists of 15 residues. Germline V CDR1 and CDR2: KGHSH, LQKENI. In DNA, the CDR3 is TGTGCCAGCTCACAAACGGGGGGCGACCACTACGAGCAGTACTTC. Its translation: CASSQTGGDHYEQYF.

The chain couples TRBV7-2 to TRBJ1-4, with D unclear. There are 12 residues in the CDR3. Germline V CDR1 and CDR2: SGHTA, FQGNSA. The germline V and J ends were trimmed by 5 bases and 10 bases, with 11 bases remaining between them. The CDR3 spells CASSPHSGKLFF. The CDR3 DNA reads as TGTGCCAGCAGCCCTCACAGCGGAAAACTGTTTTTT. Based on the CDR3 plus reference TRBV7-2 and TRBJ1-4, the full variable domain is GAGVSQSPSNKVTEKGKDVELRCDPISGHTALYWYRQSLGQGLEFLIYFQGNSAPDKSGLPSDRFSAERTGGSVSTLTIQRTQQEDSAVYLCASSPHSGKLFFGSGTQLSVL.

In its sample, this clone was seen a few times. The same CDR3 arises from other DNA sequences in this sample as well. This chain connects TRBV11-2 to TRBJ1-1; unclear D gene. Germline V gene sequence: CDR1 SGHAT, CDR2 FQNNGV. CDR3 length equals 13 residues. V shed 0 bases and J shed 3 bases, with 5 bases lying between them. CDR3 loop: CASSLDRDTEAFF. The CDR3 region has the DNA TGTGCCAGCAGCTTAGATCGGGACACTGAAGCTTTCTTT.

J is TRBJ2-4 and V is TRBV21-1; the table calls TRBD2, which could not be checked here. TRBV21-1 is flagged as a pseudogene. The CDR3 has 17 residues. The CDR3 bases are TGTGCCAGCAGCAAAGTAACGCCGATACTAGCCAAAAACATTCAGTACTTC. It translates to CASSKVTPILAKNIQYF.

Only one count was recorded for this clone. The chain is built from TRBV29-1 and TRBJ2-1; 9 bases are a match to TRBD1. Looked up from germline, CDR1 is SQVTM and CDR2 is ANQGSEA. The CDR3 runs 14 residues. J was trimmed by 10 bases and V by 8 bases; bases with no gene match: 15. CDR3 sequence (DNA): TGCAGCCTAGTCCGGGACAGGGCCGCCGGCGAGCAGTTCTTC. It specifies CSLVRDRAAGEQFF.

The V and J genes are TRBV3-1 (or the pseudogene TRBV3-2) and TRBJ1-2; TRBD1 aligns across 8 bases. CDR1 is LGHDT, CDR2 YNNKEL, per germline (reference sequence). The J segment lost 8 bases and the V segment lost 4 bases, leaving 18 bases of the junction unmatched. This CDR3 is 17 amino acids long. The CDR3 is CASSPTSGGAFVRGYTF. DNA of the CDR3: TGTGCCAGCAGCCCAACTTCAGGGGGCGCGTTCGTTCGGGGCTACACCTTC.

The CDR3 spells CASSETSDGEQFF. CDR3 nucleotide sequence: TGTGCCAGCAGTGAAACTAGTGACGGTGAGCAGTTCTTC. The V and J genes are TRBV6-1 and TRBJ2-1, with D tentatively TRBD2 (5 bases). Germline lookup yields CDR1 MNHNS and CDR2 SASEGT. The V end lost 2 bases, the J end lost 9 bases, and 11 bases lay between the germline ends. The CDR3 length is 13 residues.

This clone was counted ten times or more. V gene TRBV19 combines with J gene TRBJ2-1; 8 nucleotides agree with TRBD1. V shed 6 bases, J shed 10 bases, and the junction held 2 bases outside the gene matches. The CDR3 consists of 11 residues. Looked up from germline, CDR1 is LNHDA and CDR2 is SQIVND (reference sequence). The CDR3: CASSRDREQFF. The CDR3 DNA reads as TGTGCCAGTAGCCGGGACAGGGAGCAGTTCTTC. Using reference TRBV19 and TRBJ2-1 for the parts outside the CDR3, the full variable domain is DGGITQSPKYLFRKEGQNVTLSCEQNLNHDAMYWYRQDPGQGLRLIYYSQIVNDFQKGDIAEGYSVSREKKESFPLTVTSAQKNPTAFYLCASSRDREQFFGPGTRLTVL.

V and J are TRBV11-2 and TRBJ2-1; D perhaps matches TRBD2 (5 bases). This CDR3 has 16 residues. In germline, CDR1 is SGHAT, CDR2 FQNNGV. V lost 1 base to trimming and J lost 8 bases, with 18 bases between them. CDR3 amino acids: CASSLVSGMRGDEQFF. Written as DNA, the CDR3 is TGTGCCAGCAGCTTAGTTTCGGGGATGAGAGGCGATGAGCAGTTCTTC. Filled out from reference TRBV11-2 and TRBJ2-1, the complete variable domain reads EAGVAQSPRYKIIEKRQSVAFWCNPISGHATLYWYQQILGQGPKLLIQFQNNGVVDDSQLPKDRFSAERLKGVDSTLKIQPAKLEDSAVYLCASSLVSGMRGDEQFFGPGTRLTVL.

The chain combines TRBV5-1 with TRBJ2-7, with TRBD1 matching 9 bases. V shed 4 bases, J shed 2 bases, and the junction held 10 bases outside the gene matches. The CDR3 contains 16 residues. CDR1 and CDR2 from the germline V gene are SGHRS and YFSETQ. The CDR3 loop reads CASSLSHGTGTYEQYF. In DNA form, the CDR3 reads TGCGCCAGCAGCCTCAGCCATGGGACAGGGACCTACGAGCAGTACTTC.

The chain recombines TRBV5-4 with TRBJ2-5, with 7 bases fitting TRBD1. This CDR3 has 15 residues. V lost 4 bases, J lost 5 bases, and 11 bases stayed unmatched. Per germline, CDR1 SGHNT and CDR2 YYREEE (reference sequence). CDR3 amino acids: CASSPQQGMRETQYF. The CDR3 DNA reads as TGTGCCAGCAGCCCGCAACAGGGGATGCGGGAGACCCAGTACTTC.

The chain employs TRBV6-5 and TRBJ1-5; no clear D gene. Trimming shortened V by 6 bases and J by 0 bases, and 12 bases separated the two germline ends. There are 15 residues in the CDR3. Germline V gene lookup returns CDR1 MNHEY and CDR2 SVGAGI. The CDR3, as DNA: TGTGCCAGCAGAGATCCGAGGTATAGCAATCAGCCCCAGCATTTT. Its translation is CASRDPRYSNQPQHF.

The V and J genes are TRBV4-1 and TRBJ2-3; possible D gene TRBD2, 6 bases. V lost 5 bases and J 5 bases, leaving 14 bases between the germline ends. The length of the CDR3 is 14 residues. Germline CDR1 MGHRA, CDR2 YSYEKL. For the CDR3, the DNA is TGCGCCAGCAGCACGCGACCGGAGGGAGATACGCAGTATTTT. Amino acid sequence: CASSTRPEGDTQYF.

The chain recombines TRBV10-3 with TRBJ2-3; tentatively, D is TRBD2 (5 bases). Trimming left V 5 bases short and J 0 bases short, with 6 bases between. Germline CDR1 and CDR2: ENHRY and SYGVKD. This CDR3 has 13 residues. The CDR3 nucleotides are TGTGCCATCAGTCCGGGAAGCACAGATACGCAGTATTTT. Its translation: CAISPGSTDTQYF.

The V and J genes are TRBV7-9 and TRBJ1-2, with D possibly TRBD1 on 5 matching bases. Germline CDR1 reads SEHNR; CDR2 reads FQNEAQ (reference sequence). This CDR3 is 13 amino acids long. V lost 1 base and J lost 7, with 10 bases in between. DNA for the CDR3: TGTGCCAGCAGCTTAGGGGGCGGCGCTGGCTACACCTTC. Protein product: CASSLGGGAGYTF.

The chain combines TRBV20-1 with TRBJ1-2; no reliable D call. The CDR3 has 11 amino acids. V was pared by 5 bases and J by 5 bases, with 9 bases between. Germline lookup yields CDR1 DFQATT and CDR2 SNEGSKA (reference sequence). CDR3 nucleotide sequence: TGCAGTGCTCCGACTGAATATGGCTACACCTTC. Translating it yields CSAPTEYGYTF.